Detailed here is one T cell receptor (beta chain). Original handling: Amplification of reference gene primers was used by the study to estimate nucleated cell counts. Generated by immunoSEQ multiplex PCR, the TCRdb table keeps only in-frame clones and is missing some. V and J calls and clone size follow that table, whereas D and trimming were derived from the DNA. Here the sample spans approximately 93,000 clones, 86% being singletons. This sample was taken from a study of blood T cell repertoires in COVID-19. Looking at the study overall: Researchers got acute and convalescent COVID-19 samples from the United States, Italy and Spain. Nucleic acid was either cDNA or gDNA, and it came from T cells, B-cell-depleted T cells, or PBMCs.

This TCR was recovered from a man aged 45-60 years with active or convalescent COVID-19. Sequencing used peripheral blood.

CDR3 sequence: CASSSHSTRRETQYF. CDR3 in DNA: TGTGCCAGCAGTTCACATAGTACTAGGCGAGAGACCCAGTACTTC. The J gene is TRBJ2-5, the V gene TRBV6-5; possible D gene TRBD2, 5 bases. CDR1 MNHEY and CDR2 SVGAGI come from the germline V gene. CDR3 length equals 15 residues. The ends were cut back, 4 bases at V and 4 bases at J, with 16 bases in the middle.